This T cell receptor beta chain comes out of a study of shared clonotypes between healthy human individuals. Study-level information: Per-donor plates numbered three CD4 naive, three CD4 memory, two CD8 naive and one CD8 memory.

Data came from immunoSEQ multiplex PCR; TCRdb stores just in-frame clones and leaves some out. Of around 2,000,000 clones listed, 85% to 95% are singletons. Sequencing was carried out using naive CD4+ T cells sorted from blood. The subset is: CD45RA+ positively selected. This clonotype was sampled from a young man in good health.

CDR3 sequence: CAWSVRGALDTGELFF. DNA of the CDR3: TGTGCCTGGAGTGTACGGGGGGCTCTTGACACCGGGGAGCTGTTTTTT. The rearrangement links TRBV30 to TRBJ2-2, with a weak D call TRBD2 (7 bases). This CDR3 has 16 amino acids. The V end was cut by 0 bases, the J end by 3 bases, with 14 bases between. Germline CDR1 reads GTSNPN; CDR2 reads SVGIG (reference sequence).